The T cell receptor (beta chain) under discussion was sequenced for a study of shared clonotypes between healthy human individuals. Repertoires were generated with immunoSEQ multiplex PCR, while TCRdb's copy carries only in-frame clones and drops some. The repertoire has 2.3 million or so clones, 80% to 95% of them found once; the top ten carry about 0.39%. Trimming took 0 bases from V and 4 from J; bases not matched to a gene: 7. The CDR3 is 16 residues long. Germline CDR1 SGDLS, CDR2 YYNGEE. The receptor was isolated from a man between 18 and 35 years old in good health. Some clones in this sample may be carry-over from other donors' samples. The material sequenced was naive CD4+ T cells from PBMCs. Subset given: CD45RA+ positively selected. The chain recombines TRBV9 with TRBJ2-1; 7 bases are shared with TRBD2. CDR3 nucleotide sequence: TGTGCCAGCAGCGTAGGGACCACTAGCGCGTACAATGAGCAGTTCTTC. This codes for CASSVGTTSAYNEQFF.